This TCR beta chain comes out of a study of patients and donors after allogeneic stem cell transplantation. A single record per CDR3 protein comes from TCRdb applying MiXCR to the RT-PCR reads. The repertoire holds over 150,000 distinct CDR3 sequences, with roughly 31% as singletons. The CDR3 is 15 amino acids. CDR1 and CDR2 from the germline V gene are SEHNR and FQNEAQ (reference sequence). Trimming stripped 5 bases from V and 0 bases from J, with 14 bases between. Sequenced material: blood, either unsorted or a sorted T cell fraction (not recorded which). This sequence joins TRBV7-9 and TRBJ2-7; D gene uncertain. This receptor was identified in a human donor who was either an allogeneic HSCT recipient or a stem cell or donor lymphocyte infusion donor (not recorded which). It is not recorded whose cells these are; they may come from a transplant donor. This CDR3 reads CASSPRTVSSYEQYF. The CDR3 bases are TGTGCCAGCAGCCCTCGTACCGTCAGCTCCTACGAGCAGTACTTC. The full variable domain, rest sourced from reference TRBV7-9 and TRBJ2-7, is DTGVSQNPRHKITKRGQNVTFRCDPISEHNRLYWYRQTLGQGPEFLTYFQNEAQLEKSRLLSDRFSAERPKGSFSTLEIQRTEQGDSAMYLCASSPRTVSSYEQYFGPGTRLTVT.